This TCR beta chain stems from a study of beta chain features in type 1 diabetes. Expressed TCRB transcripts were sequenced, since all the RNA that had been isolated was reverse transcribed. Assay: immunoSEQ multiplex PCR; the TCRdb copy retains only in-frame clones and omits some. The table shows roughly 450,000 clones, with about an eighth occurring only once. The sample holds a few counts of this clone. The CDR3 length is 14 residues. The V end lost 0 bases, the J end lost 6 bases, and 12 bases lay between the germline ends. Germline values: CDR1 LGHNA, CDR2 YSLEER. The V gene is TRBV4-3, the J gene TRBJ2-7; D uncertain. The sequenced sample consisted of naive CD4+ T cells from blood. This sequence originates from a woman between 18 and 30 years old in good health. CDR3 sequence: CASSQEERVFEQYF. In DNA form, the CDR3 reads TGCGCCAGCAGCCAAGAAGAACGGGTCTTCGAGCAGTACTTC.